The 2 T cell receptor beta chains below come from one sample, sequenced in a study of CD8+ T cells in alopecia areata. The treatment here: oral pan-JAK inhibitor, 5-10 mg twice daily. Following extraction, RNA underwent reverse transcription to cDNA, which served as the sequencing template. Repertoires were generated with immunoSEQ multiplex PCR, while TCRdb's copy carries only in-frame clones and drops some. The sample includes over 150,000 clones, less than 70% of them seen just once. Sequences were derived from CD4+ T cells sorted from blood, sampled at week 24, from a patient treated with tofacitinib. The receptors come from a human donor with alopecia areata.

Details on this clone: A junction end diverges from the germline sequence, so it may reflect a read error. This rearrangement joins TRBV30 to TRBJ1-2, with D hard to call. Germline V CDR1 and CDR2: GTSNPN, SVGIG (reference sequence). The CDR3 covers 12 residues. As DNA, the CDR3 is TGTGCCTGGTGGAGGTCACCCCGGGAGGTCTCCTTC. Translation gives CAWWRSPREVSF.

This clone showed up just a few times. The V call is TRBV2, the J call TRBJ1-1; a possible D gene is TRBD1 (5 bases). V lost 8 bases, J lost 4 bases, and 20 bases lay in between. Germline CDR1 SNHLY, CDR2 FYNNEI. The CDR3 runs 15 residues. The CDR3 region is CASGGRVPLVTEAFF. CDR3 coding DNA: TGTGCCAGCGGGGGGAGGGTCCCCCTCGTCACTGAAGCTTTCTTT.